The present entry profiles one T cell receptor (beta chain) with its context. The record originates from a study of blood T cell repertoires in COVID-19. Whole-study context: Acute and convalescent COVID-19 specimens originated in the United States, Italy and Spain. In each case, the material was cDNA or gDNA derived from T cells, B-cell-depleted T cells, or PBMCs.

CDR1 is LGHNA, CDR2 YSLEER, per germline. The ends lost 3 bases at V and 10 bases at J; junction bases unmatched: 3. CDR3 length: 13 residues. Original data processing: Amplification with reference gene primers provided the estimates of nucleated cell counts. Produced via immunoSEQ multiplex PCR; TCRdb's table is partial and in-frame only. V and J calls plus clone size are reproduced from that table; the DNA served to infer D and trimming. The data show over 150,000 clones, around 87% seen once. The chain recombines TRBV4-3 with TRBJ1-6; 7 nucleotides line up with TRBD1. The sample comprised peripheral blood. The sequence derives from a woman between 18 and 29 years old who had recovered from COVID-19. CDR3 sequence: CASSHGTDSPLHF. The CDR3 region has the DNA TGCGCCAGCAGCCACGGGACAGACTCACCCCTCCACTTT.